This T cell receptor (beta chain) was recorded in a study of OX40 agonist ivuxolimab in advanced cancers. Background on the study: Every patient in dose escalation had hepatocellular carcinoma, melanoma, renal cell or head and neck cancer.

Comments on this clone: Its matching antigen is unknown.

The germline gives CDR1 KGHSH, CDR2 LQKENI. There are 16 residues in the CDR3. V shed 8 bases and J 3 bases; nucleotides not matched to a gene: 9. Regarding the study as a whole: Partial responders dosed at 0.1-3.0 mg/kg displayed clonal expansion ranking among the lowest. Blood T cells, both CD4+ and CD8+, expanded clonally by week 6 at 0.1 to 3.0 mg/kg.

Generated by immunoSEQ multiplex PCR, the TCRdb table keeps only in-frame clones and is missing some. The sample records 65,000 to 90,000 clones, roughly 90% being singletons. The material sequenced was CD4+ or CD8+ T cells sorted from blood, taken in a trial of the OX40 agonist ivuxolimab. The genes are TRBV18 and TRBJ2-3; TRBD1 matches 12 bases. The sequence derives from an adult with an advanced solid tumor such as melanoma, head and neck, liver or kidney cancer. CDR3 DNA sequence: TGTGCCAGCCGGGGACAGGGGGCGTTAAGTACAGATACGCAGTATTTT. This sequence encodes CASRGQGALSTDTQYF.